These 32 T cell receptor beta chains originate from one sample sequenced in a study of neurological immune-mediated disorders (dated by TCRdb to the late 2010s). The library was generated by 5' RACE. The data were produced on an Illumina HiSeq 2500. TCRdb reran the public reads through fastp at Q25 and MiXCR, keeping productive beta chains. When rows share a CDR3 protein, they turn into one entry using the most common DNA and genes. Recorded for this sample are some 68,000 distinct CDR3 sequences; around 13% of them occurred a single time. The ten largest clonotypes hold around 4.6% of the sample. In light of the paper, this sample's time point label describes: longitudinal time-point 1 (baseline). Sequencing input: PBMCs. The receptors shown here come from a female donor with HTLV-1-associated myelopathy (HAM/TSP).

This clonotype was detected ten times or more. J is TRBJ2-2 and V is TRBV2; D is possibly TRBD1 (6 bases). Trimming cost V 6 bases and J 3 bases, with 11 bases left between them. Germline V gene sequence: CDR1 SNHLY, CDR2 FYNNEI. The CDR3 is made up of 14 amino acids. CDR3 loop: CASRQGLDTGELFF. As DNA, the CDR3 is TGTGCCAGCAGGCAGGGGTTGGACACCGGGGAGCTGTTTTTT.

The table lists this clonotype with many counts. The chain is built from TRBV9 and TRBJ2-3; D unresolved. Germline V gives CDR1 SGDLS, CDR2 YYNGEE. CDR3 length: 13 residues. With 3 bases removed from V and 4 bases from J, the gap between germline ends came to 9 bases. CDR3 region: CASSAEKADTQYF. The CDR3 bases are TGTGCCAGCAGCGCTGAAAAGGCAGATACGCAGTATTTT.

The chain joins TRBV7-2 to TRBJ2-1; tentatively, D is TRBD1 (5 bases). V was trimmed by 1 base and J by 7 bases, leaving 17 bases between them. This CDR3 is 16 amino acids long. CDR1 is SGHTA and CDR2 is FQGNSA in the germline V gene. CDR3 loop: CASSLVGRGRENEQFF. CDR3 nucleotide sequence: TGTGCCAGCAGCTTAGTCGGTAGGGGTCGCGAGAATGAGCAGTTCTTC.

This clonotype was recorded at least ten times. The chain joins TRBV5-1 to TRBJ2-3; maybe TRBD2 (5 bases). Germline-derived CDR1 and CDR2 are SGHRS and YFSETQ. The CDR3 length is 15 residues. V was pared by 0 bases and J by 4 bases, with 12 bases between. The DNA for the CDR3 is TGCGCCAGCAGCTTGGAAGCTAGCAGCCCAGATACGCAGTATTTT. Translated: CASSLEASSPDTQYF.

This clonotype was recorded at least ten times. This rearrangement joins TRBV10-1 to TRBJ1-2; D possibly corresponds to TRBD1 (5 bases). The length of the CDR3 is 15 residues. Germline CDR1 and CDR2: WNHNN and SYGVQD (reference sequence). The V end was cut by 7 bases, the J end by 6 bases, with 21 bases between. DNA of the CDR3: TGCGCCAGCATTTCCAGAACTCAGGGAGAAAATGGCTACACCTTC. The encoded protein is CASISRTQGENGYTF.

This clonotype was seen many times. The rearrangement uses TRBV6-5 and TRBJ1-1, with D tentatively TRBD1 (5 bases). Trimming pared 5 bases from V and 7 bases from J, leaving 11 bases between. The CDR3 is 12 residues long. CDR1 MNHEY and CDR2 SVGAGI come from the germline V gene. This chain's CDR3 is CASSRRGIEAFF. In nucleotides, the CDR3 is TGTGCCAGCAGTCGCCGGGGGATTGAAGCTTTCTTT.

This clonotype is categorized as medium-sized. The chain employs TRBV20-1 and TRBJ2-1; D is possibly TRBD2 (6 bases). Trimming left V 6 bases short and J 8 bases short, with 11 bases between. The CDR3 totals 11 residues. Looked up from germline, CDR1 is DFQATT and CDR2 is SNEGSKA (reference sequence). CDR3 loop: CSAPSVDEQFF. In DNA, the CDR3 is TGCAGTGCCCCTAGCGTGGATGAGCAGTTCTTC.

This clonotype was counted ten times or more. This chain links TRBV7-2 with TRBJ2-7; either TRBD1 or TRBD2 may fit D (5 bases each). The CDR3 runs 14 residues. Looked up from germline, CDR1 is SGHTA and CDR2 is FQGNSA. Trimming cost V 5 bases and J 3 bases, with 14 bases left between them. The CDR3 spells CASSLNQGDYEQYF. The CDR3 nucleotides read TGTGCCAGCAGCCTCAACCAGGGAGACTACGAGCAGTACTTC.

This clonotype was seen more than once but under ten times. The chain has TRBV19 and TRBJ2-1; unclear D gene. Trimming removed 5 bases at V and 4 bases at J, with 3 bases between. The germline gives CDR1 LNHDA, CDR2 SQIVND (reference sequence). The CDR3 sequence is 11 residues long. CDR3 sequence (DNA): TGTGCCAGTAGTGAGTACAATGAGCAGTTCTTC. This translates into CASSEYNEQFF.

This clonotype was found many times. This sequence joins TRBV5-1 and TRBJ2-3; D is perhaps TRBD1 (5 bases). Per the germline V gene, CDR1 is SGHRS and CDR2 is YFSETQ. The V gene lost 2 bases and the J gene lost 3 bases, with 7 bases spanning the gap. The CDR3 consists of 13 residues. CDR3 protein: CASSLGETDTQYF. The DNA for the CDR3 is TGCGCCAGCAGCTTAGGGGAAACAGATACGCAGTATTTT.

Ten or more counts support this clonotype. The V call is TRBV6-6, the J call TRBJ2-3; 8 positions agree with TRBD2. This CDR3 contains 13 residues. The trim removed 2 bases at V and 7 bases at J, leaving 2 bases unmatched. Looked up from germline, CDR1 is MNHNY and CDR2 is SVGAGI (reference sequence). CDR3 bases: TGTGCCAGCAGTTACGAGCGGGGGTATACGCAGTATTTT. Translating gives CASSYERGYTQYF.

CDR3 loop: CASYRGGNTEAFF. The CDR3 region has the DNA TGTGCCAGCTACCGGGGCGGTAACACTGAAGCTTTCTTT. This sequence joins TRBV6-6 and TRBJ1-1; weak D call: TRBD1 (5 bases). CDR3 length equals 13 residues. Germline assignment: CDR1 MNHNY and CDR2 SVGAGI (reference sequence). With 8 bases removed from V and 2 bases from J, the gap between germline ends came to 12 bases.

This clonotype was detected many times. The V and J genes are TRBV6-1 and TRBJ1-2, with no clear D. This CDR3 is built from 12 residues. Looked up from germline, CDR1 is MNHNS and CDR2 is SASEGT. Deletions cut 5 bases from V and 8 bases from J, with 12 bases between. The CDR3 sequence is CASSFFSWGYTF. Here the CDR3 DNA reads TGTGCCAGCAGTTTCTTTTCTTGGGGCTACACCTTC.

This clonotype was seen ten or more times. The V gene is TRBV5-1, the J gene TRBJ2-1, with 12 nucleotides matching TRBD2. The germline CDR1 and CDR2 sequences are SGHRS and YFSETQ. The ends lost 4 bases at V and 5 bases at J; junction bases unmatched: 1. The CDR3 consists of 14 residues. In DNA, the CDR3 is TGCGCCAGCAGCCGGACTAGCGGGGACAATGAGCAGTTCTTC. It codes for CASSRTSGDNEQFF.

This clonotype was recorded at least ten times. The V and J genes are TRBV20-1 and TRBJ2-3; tentatively, D is TRBD2 (6 bases). Germline CDR1 and CDR2: DFQATT and SNEGSKA (reference sequence). Trimming shortened V by 0 bases and J by 7 bases, and 14 bases separated the two germline ends. This CDR3 spans 14 amino acids. The chain's CDR3 is CSARDGGSGHTQYF. CDR3 nucleotide sequence: TGCAGTGCTAGAGATGGAGGGAGCGGTCATACGCAGTATTTT.

This clonotype was picked up many times. V is TRBV12-3 or TRBV12-4 and J is TRBJ2-4; tentatively, D is TRBD1 (5 bases). Trimming removed 1 base at V and 8 bases at J, with 9 bases between. The CDR3 covers 13 residues. The CDR3 bases are TGTGCCAGCAGTTTAGGCAGGGTATACATTCAGTACTTC. Protein sequence: CASSLGRVYIQYF.

In its sample, this clonotype was seen many times. V gene TRBV11-2 combines with J gene TRBJ2-7; a weak D match, TRBD2 (5 bases). Germline CDR1 and CDR2: SGHAT and FQNNGV. The CDR3 consists of 13 residues. The V gene lost 4 bases and the J gene lost 7 bases, with 14 bases spanning the gap. This CDR3 reads CASSSQLLGEQYF. The DNA of the CDR3 is TGTGCCAGCAGCTCCCAGCTACTAGGGGAGCAGTACTTC.

This clonotype showed up many times. V is TRBV4-2 and J is TRBJ2-2, with no clear D. The germline V gene encodes CDR1 LGHNA and CDR2 YNFKEQ. The CDR3 is made up of 16 amino acids. V was shortened by 1 base and J by 0 bases, with 9 bases between the two germline ends. The CDR3 DNA follows: TGTGCCAGCAGCCAAGGTCGTCATGCGAACACCGGGGAGCTGTTTTTT. Translation gives CASSQGRHANTGELFF.

As to this clonotype: A much larger clone is a single base away; this may be a read error. The genes are TRBV4-2 and TRBJ2-5; 7 bases line up with TRBD1. CDR1 and CDR2 (germline): LGHNA, YNFKEQ. After removal of 0 bases from V and 5 bases from J, the junction contained 6 bases not matched to a gene. The length of the CDR3 is 15 residues. DNA for the CDR3: TGTGCCAGCAGCCAAGAATACAGGGGACAGGAGACCCAGTACTTC. This encodes CASSQEYRGQETQYF.

This clonotype was found many times. J is TRBJ1-6 and V is TRBV5-1, with TRBD1 matching 7 bases. Trimming removed 4 bases from V and 7 bases from J; junction bases left unmatched: 5. The germline gives CDR1 SGHRS, CDR2 YFSETQ. The CDR3 loop spans 14 amino acids. CDR3 sequence (DNA): TGCGCCAGCAGCCAAACAGGGGTCAATTCACCCCTCCACTTT. Protein: CASSQTGVNSPLHF.

This clonotype was found many times. The V call is TRBV9, the J call TRBJ2-3; 14 positions agree with TRBD2. The V and J ends lost 0 bases and 6 bases, in that order; junction bases with no gene match: 6. CDR1 and CDR2 (germline): SGDLS, YYNGEE. The CDR3 has 17 residues. The CDR3 region is CASSVGGTSGGMDTQYF. DNA for the CDR3: TGTGCCAGCAGCGTAGGTGGGACTAGCGGGGGTATGGATACGCAGTATTTT.

Ten or more counts support this clonotype. The CDR3: CASSREGGYSYEQYF. CDR3 bases: TGTGCCAGCAGCCGAGAGGGGGGATACTCCTACGAGCAGTACTTC. This sequence joins TRBV7-2 and TRBJ2-7; TRBD1 or TRBD2 may be the D gene (6 bases each). Trimming stripped 5 bases from V and 0 bases from J, with 14 bases between. Germline-derived CDR1 and CDR2 are SGHTA and FQGNSA. The CDR3 totals 15 residues.

This clonotype was seen many times. The chain combines TRBV9 with TRBJ2-3, with D uncertain. Germline CDR1 SGDLS, CDR2 YYNGEE. Trimming shortened V by 2 bases and J by 3 bases, and 7 bases separated the two germline ends. This CDR3 is built from 13 residues. CDR3 region: CASSVERTDTQYF. The DNA for the CDR3 is TGTGCCAGCAGCGTGGAGAGGACAGATACGCAGTATTTT.

This clonotype appeared many times. The CDR3 reads CASSVGISNQPQHF. The CDR3 nucleotides are TGTGCCAGCAGTGTCGGTATTAGCAATCAGCCCCAGCATTTT. The chain is built from TRBV25-1 and TRBJ1-5, with D unclear. The CDR3 runs 14 residues. Germline-derived CDR1 and CDR2 are MGHDK and SYGVNS. V gave up 4 bases and J gave up 0 bases, with 7 bases separating them. Using reference TRBV25-1 and TRBJ1-5 for the parts outside the CDR3, the full variable domain is EADIYQTPRYLVIGTGKKITLECSQTMGHDKMYWYQQDPGMELHLIHYSYGVNSTEKGDLSSESTVSRIRTEHFPLTLESARPSHTSQYLCASSVGISNQPQHFGDGTRLSIL.

This clonotype was observed many times. The chain recombines TRBV20-1 with TRBJ2-1; TRBD2 agrees at 12 bases. The CDR3 runs to 15 residues. With V trimmed by 0 bases and J by 8 bases, 5 bases remained unmatched. The V gene's germline CDR1 is DFQATT and CDR2 SNEGSKA (reference sequence). Written as DNA, the CDR3 is TGCAGTGCTAGAGATAAGACTAGCGGGGGAGATGAGCAGTTCTTC. It specifies CSARDKTSGGDEQFF.

Ten or more counts support this clonotype. This chain uses TRBV4-2 with TRBJ1-1, with 8 bases aligning to TRBD1. CDR3 size: 14 residues. The trim removed 6 bases at V and 5 bases at J, leaving 8 bases unmatched. Germline V gene data show CDR1 as LGHNA and CDR2 as YNFKEQ. This CDR3 reads CASSGRGLGTEAFF. CDR3 bases: TGTGCCAGCAGTGGCAGGGGGCTGGGAACTGAAGCTTTCTTT.

This clonotype was counted at least ten times. The CDR3, as DNA: TGTGCCAGCAGTGAGCAAATTGAGACCCAGTACTTC. Translated: CASSEQIETQYF. The V gene is TRBV2, the J gene TRBJ2-5; D remains ambiguous. This CDR3 is 12 amino acids long. Germline-derived CDR1 and CDR2 are SNHLY and FYNNEI. With 3 bases removed from V and 5 bases from J, the gap between germline ends came to 7 bases.

This chain connects TRBV12-3 or TRBV12-4 to TRBJ1-5; no clear D gene. Between the trimmed V and J ends, which lost 1 base and 2 bases, there was a span of 6 bases. The CDR3 has 14 residues. The DNA for the CDR3 is TGTGCCAGCAGTTTAGGGGCGGGCAATCAGCCCCAGCATTTT. It encodes CASSLGAGNQPQHF.

In its sample, this clonotype was seen many times. J is TRBJ2-1 and V is TRBV5-1; 7 nucleotides match TRBD1. The CDR3 covers 14 residues. J gave up 7 bases and V 4 bases, and 8 bases lay outside the gene matches. Germline CDR1 SGHRS, CDR2 YFSETQ. CDR3 region: CASSRGQAVNEQFF. In nucleotides, the CDR3 is TGCGCCAGCAGCCGAGGACAGGCGGTGAATGAGCAGTTCTTC. The variable domain in full, completed from reference TRBV5-1 and TRBJ2-1, reads KAGVTQTPRYLIKTRGQQVTLSCSPISGHRSVSWYQQTPGQGLQFLFEYFSETQRNKGNFPGRFSGRQFSNSRSEMNVSTLELGDSALYLCASSRGQAVNEQFFGPGTRLTVL.

This clonotype was counted many times. The chain carries TRBV4-2 and TRBJ2-3, with 8 bases matching TRBD2. V lost 0 bases to trimming and J lost 4 bases; unmatched junction nucleotides: 6. The germline V gene has CDR1 LGHNA and CDR2 YNFKEQ. The CDR3 is 16 residues long. DNA for the CDR3: TGTGCCAGCAGCCAAGAGGGACTAGGAACGGCAGATACGCAGTATTTT. It is translated as CASSQEGLGTADTQYF.

This clonotype showed up just a few times. The chain combines TRBV6-5 with TRBJ1-4; D gene ambiguous. The CDR3 is 14 residues long. V lost 8 bases, J lost 3 bases, and 13 bases lay in between. Germline V CDR1 and CDR2: MNHEY, SVGAGI. The CDR3 DNA is TGTGCCAGCTCCGACCCAAGGGCTAATGAAAAACTGTTTTTT. Its protein product is CASSDPRANEKLFF.

This clonotype was detected a few times. The chain has TRBV18 and TRBJ1-5; TRBD1 agrees at 8 bases. This CDR3 has 16 residues. Per germline, CDR1 KGHSH and CDR2 LQKENI. With V trimmed by 4 bases and J by 2 bases, 7 bases remained unmatched. DNA of the CDR3: TGTGCCAGCTCACGGGGGCAGGGGGCTGGCAATCAGCCCCAGCATTTT. Encoded protein: CASSRGQGAGNQPQHF.